The 17 T cell receptor beta chains in this list originate from one sample, sequenced in a study of T cells in localized non-small cell lung cancer. This table comes from immunoSEQ multiplex PCR, and its TCRdb copy is limited to in-frame clones, with some not included. Of some 51,000 clones listed, 80% to 90% were seen once; the top ten hold approximately 5.2%. Sequences were derived from peripheral blood, sampled before any cancer treatment. These receptors were taken from a woman aged 40-75 years with stage I lung adenocarcinoma.

The chain links TRBV6-5 to TRBJ1-1; D remains unclear. CDR3 length: 13 residues. The germline V gene has CDR1 MNHEY and CDR2 SVGAGI. The V gene lost 6 bases and the J gene lost 5 bases, with 13 bases spanning the gap. CDR3 loop: CASRITRWTEAFF. CDR3 DNA: TGTGCCAGCAGAATTACACGGTGGACTGAAGCTTTCTTT.

This chain links TRBV5-6 with TRBJ1-1, with TRBD1 identical over 8 bases. Germline-derived CDR1 and CDR2 are SGHDT and YYEEEE. The ends lost 0 bases at V and 1 base at J; junction bases unmatched: 5. The CDR3 totals 16 residues. The CDR3 reads CASSLVGQAKNTEAFF. The CDR3, as DNA: TGTGCCAGCAGCTTGGTGGGACAGGCGAAGAACACTGAAGCTTTCTTT.

The V and J genes are TRBV7-9 and TRBJ1-6, with D perhaps matching TRBD1 (5 bases). V lost 1 base, J lost 9 bases, and 10 bases lay in between. The CDR3 spans 14 residues. The germline gives CDR1 SEHNR, CDR2 FQNEAQ (reference sequence). CDR3 DNA sequence: TGTGCCAGCAGCTTAGAGGGCAGGGTTTCACCCCTCCACTTT. Translation: CASSLEGRVSPLHF.

The chain is built from TRBV5-1 and TRBJ2-2; a possible D gene is TRBD2 (6 bases). Germline loops: CDR1 SGHRS, CDR2 YFSETQ. The CDR3 covers 15 residues. Trimming cost V 2 bases and J 2 bases, with 10 bases left between them. CDR3 region: CASSFGGVNTGELFF. CDR3 DNA: TGCGCCAGCAGCTTCGGGGGAGTAAACACCGGGGAGCTGTTTTTT.

The chain couples TRBV25-1 to TRBJ1-1, with D unresolved. CDR3 length: 12 amino acids. V shed 3 bases and J shed 10 bases, with 12 bases lying between them. Germline V lookup: CDR1 MGHDK, CDR2 SYGVNS. CDR3 DNA: TGTGCCAGCAGTGATTATGACGGAGGAGCTTTCTTT. Translating it yields CASSDYDGGAFF.

The rearrangement links TRBV6-1 to TRBJ2-1, with D unclear. CDR1 is MNHNS, CDR2 SASEGT, per germline. V lost 2 bases, J lost 2 bases, and 7 bases lay in between. CDR3 size: 14 residues. The CDR3: CASSERRAYNEQFF. CDR3 nucleotide sequence: TGTGCCAGCAGTGAACGTCGGGCCTACAATGAGCAGTTCTTC.

This clone was counted a few times. The chain employs TRBV5-4 and TRBJ2-3, with 7 positions matching TRBD2. V was pared by 0 bases and J by 0 bases, with 4 bases of the junction left unmatched. CDR3 length: 16 amino acids. CDR1 is SGHNT and CDR2 is YYREEE in the germline V gene (reference sequence). DNA of the CDR3: TGTGCCAGCAGCTTGGAGCGGGGATCTAGCACAGATACGCAGTATTTT. Its translation is CASSLERGSSTDTQYF.

The chain links TRBV4-2 to TRBJ1-2; D unclear. There are 14 residues in the CDR3. The germline gives CDR1 LGHNA, CDR2 YNFKEQ. Trimming stripped 4 bases from V and 0 bases from J, with 9 bases between. The DNA for the CDR3 is TGTGCCAGCAGCCGGGGAGATCCTAACTATGGCTACACCTTC. Translated: CASSRGDPNYGYTF.

In its sample, this clone was seen a few times. Other nucleotide sequences from this sample produce the same CDR3. This sequence joins TRBV9 and TRBJ2-5; D not certain. The germline gives CDR1 SGDLS, CDR2 YYNGEE. This CDR3 has 13 residues. The germline V and J ends were trimmed by 0 bases and 5 bases, with 8 bases remaining between them. The CDR3 nucleotides are TGTGCCAGCAGCGTAGCACTCGGGGAGACCCAGTACTTC. Protein: CASSVALGETQYF.

This clone was recorded once. J is TRBJ2-1 and V is TRBV4-1, with TRBD2 matching over 7 bases. Germline trimming cut 2 bases from V and 9 bases from J; bases unmatched to any gene: 16. The germline V gene encodes CDR1 MGHRA and CDR2 YSYEKL. The CDR3 is 17 amino acids. CDR3 nucleotide sequence: TGCGCCAGCAGCCAACCCCCCGGAATGGCGGGGGAGGGTGAGCAGTTCTTC. Translated: CASSQPPGMAGEGEQFF.

This clone was observed a single time. The chain uses TRBV6-5 and TRBJ2-7, with TRBD1 matching over 7 bases. Germline V gives CDR1 MNHEY, CDR2 SVGAGI. The CDR3 length is 15 residues. The V segment lost 6 bases and the J segment 3 bases; nucleotides outside the gene matches: 11. Here the CDR3 reads CASSPTGTANYEQYF. The CDR3 DNA reads as TGTGCCAGCAGCCCTACGGGGACAGCAAACTACGAGCAGTACTTC.

The chain is built from TRBV5-1 and TRBJ2-7, with a possible D match to TRBD1 (7 bases). The V end was cut by 4 bases, the J end by 2 bases, with 13 bases between. This CDR3 comprises 14 residues. Germline V gene sequence: CDR1 SGHRS, CDR2 YFSETQ. CDR3 sequence: CASSRGTAPYEQYF. In DNA, the CDR3 is TGCGCCAGCAGCCGGGGGACAGCGCCCTACGAGCAGTACTTC.

The CDR3 coding sequence is TGTGCCAGCAGCTTAGGCGGCGATGGCACCGGGGAGCTGTTTTTT. Its protein product is CASSLGGDGTGELFF. This chain connects TRBV11-3 to TRBJ2-2, with D unresolved. Trimming took 1 base from V and 4 from J, leaving 10 bases between them. CDR3 length: 15 residues. Germline V gene data show CDR1 as SGHNT and CDR2 as YENEEA.

The chain combines TRBV6-1 with TRBJ2-2; 12 nucleotides line up with TRBD2. The CDR3 runs to 14 residues. CDR1 is MNHNS, CDR2 SASEGT, per germline. The trim removed 6 bases at V and 5 bases at J, leaving 1 base unmatched. The CDR3 DNA reads as TGTGCCAGCAGAGGGACTAGCGGGACCGGGGAGCTGTTTTTT. It encodes CASRGTSGTGELFF.

The J gene is TRBJ1-6, the V gene TRBV30; D is unresolved. Trimming stripped 3 bases from V and 4 bases from J, with 10 bases between. CDR1 is GTSNPN and CDR2 is SVGIG in the germline V gene (reference sequence). The CDR3 consists of 14 residues. The CDR3 protein is CAWSPEDYNSPLHF. The CDR3 DNA reads TGTGCCTGGAGCCCTGAAGATTATAATTCACCCCTCCACTTT. Full variable domain (outside the CDR3, taken from reference TRBV30 and TRBJ1-6): SQTIHQWPATLVQPVGSPLSLECTVEGTSNPNLYWYRQAAGRGLQLLFYSVGIGQISSEVPQNLSASRPQDRQFILSSKKLLLSDSGFYLCAWSPEDYNSPLHFGNGTRLTVT.

As DNA, the CDR3 is TGTGCCAGCAGTGACCGCAGGGCAGCCGGGGAGCTGTTTTTT. Protein sequence: CASSDRRAAGELFF. V is TRBV2 and J is TRBJ2-2, with a tentative D call TRBD1 (5 bases). The length of the CDR3 is 14 residues. CDR1 and CDR2 from the germline V gene are SNHLY and FYNNEI. Trimming left V 3 bases short and J 6 bases short, with 11 bases between.

DNA for the CDR3: TGTGCCAGCAGCTACCAGGGCGGGGTAGGGGAAAAACTGTTTTTT. Translating it yields CASSYQGGVGEKLFF. The V and J genes are TRBV7-9 and TRBJ1-4; tentative D call: TRBD1 (5 bases). The germline V gene has CDR1 SEHNR and CDR2 FQNEAQ (reference sequence). CDR3 length: 15 residues. Trimming took 4 bases from V and 8 from J, leaving 17 bases between them.